The clone carrying this TCR beta chain has only a few counts. Its antigen remains unidentified. Sequenced by immunoSEQ multiplex PCR; TCRdb stores in-frame clones only, minus some. The data contain more than 110,000 clones, 80% to 95% of them seen just once; the ten biggest clones take up around 2.7%. This entry is derived from a study of T cell responses to AZD1222 COVID-19 vaccine. This CDR3 region has 15 residues. Per germline, CDR1 SGHRS and CDR2 YFSETQ. V was clipped by 2 bases and J by 6 bases; unmatched bases: 7. Study-wide findings and caveats: Seropositive status at baseline applied to only five to seven AZD1222 recipients. Nearly half of spike-specific TCRs reportedly target variant regions that are unmutated in the B.1.351 and B.1.1.7 variants. The donor group comprised mostly white British people and more females; the analysis possibly underestimated clonal diversity. Spike was spanned by vaccine-associated CD4 TCRs, which were dominant at 160-218 and 743-854.

The sample here was peripheral blood, taken on day 0 of AZD1222 vaccination. This receptor was taken from an adult in good health. The genes are TRBV5-1 and TRBJ1-4; 7 bases line up with TRBD1. This chain's CDR3 is CASSFLGTDDEKLFF. The CDR3 bases are TGCGCCAGCAGCTTTCTAGGGACAGATGATGAAAAACTGTTTTTT.